The entry below gives a single TCR beta chain sequence along with its context. As yet, its antigen is unknown. Data came from immunoSEQ multiplex PCR; TCRdb stores just in-frame clones and leaves some out. The table lists some 260,000 clones, about 90% of them singletons. Trimming removed 0 bases at V and 4 bases at J, with 14 bases between. From germline, CDR1 is SGDLS and CDR2 YYNGEE. The CDR3 consists of 16 residues. This sample stems from a study of cytomegalovirus exposure and HLA in healthy donors. Whole-study results and caveats: Listed as cytomegalovirus-associated were 170 or so TCR beta chains.

The sequenced sample was PBMCs. This receptor was taken from a woman in her thirties in good health and CMV-seronegative. The chain links TRBV9 to TRBJ2-1; D is unresolved. The CDR3 reads CASSVEWDQAYNEQFF. CDR3 nucleotide sequence: TGTGCCAGCAGCGTAGAGTGGGATCAAGCTTACAATGAGCAGTTCTTC.